This TCR beta chain was captured in a study of cytomegalovirus exposure and HLA in healthy donors (dated by TCRdb to 2015 to 2018). A note on the overall study: An earlier analysis of several hundred of the donors reported about 300 Gb of sequence data and 117 million unique TCR beta sequences obtained from around 180 million T cells. Roughly 300 gigabases of sequencing data and around 85 million unique TCR sequences made up an early release that covered under 750 HLA-typed donors. Of the 350 to 400 genotyped donors, approximately 83% fell in the genetic ancestry cluster associated with self-reported Caucasian donors. The study aimed to test whether signatures of past pathogen exposure could be identified by cataloging public T cell receptors. The study used immunosequencing to profile the T cell repertoires of approximately 650 subjects and linked those repertoires to cytomegalovirus serostatus. Besides the first cohort of roughly 640 subjects, a separate validation cohort made up of 95 to 150 different subjects was used. The study combined high-throughput TCR immunosequencing, statistical association of individual TCRs with disease status, and machine learning to predict cytomegalovirus infection status. To study patterns of TCR occurrence, a later analysis re-analyzed previously published TCR beta repertoires from several hundred donors and added high-resolution HLA genotyping. In the later analysis, no new phenotypic data were used to find candidate immune exposures; instead, reliance was placed on TCR beta sequences and their occurrence across donors. An earlier analysis of 500 to 750 of the donors applied high-throughput TCR beta sequencing to assess whether each TCR beta V gene segment acted as functional or pseudogenic. Donor age, sex, ethnicity and CMV serostatus were compiled alongside the repertoire data. A later genetic analysis took genome-wide SNP genotypes for about three fifths of the 666 donors and used that subset as a discovery cohort. All discovery cohort repertoires had been generated on a single sequencing platform. Class I and class II HLA loci were covered by the typing at four-digit resolution. The number of donors typed differed by locus, with about 620-630 for A, B, C, DRB1 and DQB1, over 500 for DQA1, about 610 for DPA1, and under 490 for DPB1. About five DR-DQ haplotypes were treated as single units for association and clustering because of strong linkage in the cohort. Across 398 genotyped donors of the cohort, an average of approximately 220,000 unique TCR beta nucleotide sequences per donor were sequenced, and approximately 19% of those sequences were non-productive. The study at large found these results: Correlated functional status among segregating V segments might be attributable to linkage disequilibrium, but an unknown experimental factor could not be ruled out. Broadly in line with IMGT annotations, most TCR beta V segments showed up in productive rearrangements about 87% or about 30% of the time in an earlier analysis of 587 of the donors. Across donors, most TCR sequences were observed very rarely, whereas some public TCRs were present in many individuals. Specific HLA alleles were associated with over 15,000 TCR beta sequences at a false discovery rate of 0.05 in a later analysis. The 87-base-pair reads could not distinguish some IMGT-functional V segments, including TRBV6-2 and TRBV6-3, so those segments were excluded. According to the authors, the approach could potentially be generalized to other disease states and immunological phenotypes. Most CMV-associated TCR beta chains appeared to be HLA-restricted in a later analysis, and the HLA associations seemed to be driven largely by CMV exposure. A later analysis found that HLA-associated TCR beta chains were more clonally expanded and had lower generation probabilities than equally common non-associated chains. The only immune exposure information available for the cohort was CMV serostatus. A cluster of highly shared sequence variants was judged likely to represent a technical artifact of the sequencing pipeline. Compared with the approximately 720-donor mean, donors in an Asian-associated ancestry cluster had fewer N-insertions in productive TCRs, according to a later genetic analysis. Because counts were too low, more than 15 rarely observed V segments, including chromosome 9 orphons, were excluded from the earlier analysis of some 540 of the donors. Strong co-occurrence of HLA alleles, especially DR and DQ, made assigning TCR associations to individual alleles difficult. A total of about 180 TCR beta chains were listed by the study as associated with cytomegalovirus. Sequencing depth was assumed to be roughly uniform across donors in the presence/absence analyses, though that assumption may not hold. A further reported finding was that TCR beta sequences accurately predicted the HLA-A and HLA-B alleles for most subjects in the first cohort. In a later genetic analysis, a missense DCLRE1C variant was associated with V-gene and J-gene trimming of TCR beta chains, and the association was replicated in an independent cohort. A few of the identified cytomegalovirus-associated TCR beta chains were confirmed in vitro to be specific for cytomegalovirus antigens. In this cohort, only TCR beta chains were sequenced, and detectable features were limited by the absence of alpha or paired-chain data. In a later analysis, the rate of TCR association differed among HLA loci, with DRB1 alleles having the most associated TCRs and HLA-C alleles having the fewest. In a later analysis, several top co-occurrence clusters were reported to appear linked to parvovirus B19, influenza, CMV and Epstein-Barr virus. Cytomegalovirus status was reported to be diagnosed by the classifier with high specificity and sensitivity in both the original and validation cohorts. Because some donors lacked HLA typing at each locus, the association tests relied only on the typed subset.

Library creation used the immunoSEQ multiplex PCR assay. A mixture of 60 forward primers for TCR Vbeta segments and 13 reverse primers for TCR Jbeta segments was used in the multiplex PCR. A multiplex PCR assay on genomic DNA amplified the CDR3 region of rearranged TCR beta genes. On the Illumina HiSeq System, the amplified TCR beta libraries were sequenced as 87-base-pair reads. Turning to the authors' computational methods: Across the 500 to 850 repertoires, a later analysis counted tens of millions of unique TCR beta chains, roughly 11 million of which were shared by at least two donors. Raw reads were error-corrected and collapsed into unique sequences with a nearest-neighbor algorithm that merged closely related sequences to remove PCR and sequencing errors. Alignment of CDR3 sequences to IMGT reference sequences was used to assign V, D and J gene segments. For a sequence to be retained, a match of at least six nucleotides was required to both a V gene segment and a J gene segment. A rearrangement counted as productive if the CDR3 had no stop codons and remained in frame with V and J, and every other rearrangement counted as non-productive. Following IMGT convention, CDR3 was defined as the stretch from the second conserved V-encoded cysteine up to the conserved J-encoded phenylalanine. The earlier analysis of 587 of the donors excluded sequences that lacked an unambiguous match to a single V gene segment. An earlier analysis of about 600 of the donors called V segments functional above 56.7% productive rearrangements and segregating when the between-donor standard deviation exceeded 5%. A statistical classification framework was built for diagnosing cytomegalovirus status from the catalog of TCR beta chain sequences. V and J gene assignment, in a later analysis, came from comparing TCR nucleotide sequences with IMGT/GENE-DB human TR gene sequences. Using the TCRdist pipeline, a later analysis assigned CDR3 sequences along with most-parsimonious VDJ recombination scenarios. A later analysis defined each TCR beta chain by its CDR3 amino acid sequence plus V-gene family, and excluded reads lacking a unique V-gene family. A later analysis removed 600 or so highly shared, low-generation-probability nucleotide sequences to deal with suspected cross-contamination and a sequencing artifact. A later analysis calculated a clonal expansion index for each public chain from normalized within-repertoire ranks of inferred template counts. In a later analysis, generation probabilities were computed with a VDJ recombination model fitted to out-of-frame rearrangements, and the resulting probabilities were checked against IGoR. In a later analysis, hypergeometric tests were used to score TCR-TCR, TCR-HLA and TCR-CMV co-occurrence, with a repertoire-size bias correction applied to TCR pairs. False discovery rates were estimated in a later analysis by permuting HLA or CMV assignments 20 times. In a later analysis, co-occurring TCRs were grouped using DBSCAN, with TCRdist sequence similarity added in when clustering inside HLA-allele-positive subsets. Repertoires with fewer than 30,000 or more than 120,000 public chains, plus five repertoires with anomalous nucleotide sharing, were excluded from co-occurrence clustering. The immuneACCESS repertoire file appears here via TCRdb, limited to in-frame rearrangements. These files lack a portion of the clones; in checked studies, under half of the deficit traces to unresolved V genes, and the cause of the others is not known. V and J calls and clone size are as listed in that table; D and trimming were resolved from the DNA. The sample yields 150,000 to 200,000 clones; about four fifths were counted once. In total, the top ten clones hold around 2% of the sample.

The germline ends are 11 bases apart after V is trimmed by 1 base and J by 10 bases. The germline V gene (reference sequence) sets CDR1 to PRHDT and CDR2 to FYEKMQ. The CDR3, cysteine through phenylalanine, is 14 amino acids long. This entry keeps only the CDR3 DNA: 42 bases, framed from base 1. Turning to this clone: Its cognate antigen has yet to be identified. No qualities accompany the bases; no much larger clone lies one base away.

The cohort was made up of hundreds of healthy bone marrow donors. At the time of sampling, all cohort members were nominally healthy, though unrecorded immune exposures were likely present. The donor was CMV seronegative and was included in the group of under 450 seronegative cohort members. Every donor gave a peripheral blood sample, and the peripheral blood mononuclear cells from that sample were used for TCR beta sequencing. Genomic DNA extraction from the blood cell samples was performed with the Qiagen DNeasy Blood Extraction Kit. The rearrangement joined TRBV13 to TRBJ1-6; the best D guess is TRBD1, with 5 bases matching. The TCR was taken from a man younger than 35 in good health and CMV-seronegative. The sequencing sample was made of PBMCs. Here the CDR3 is given as CASSLEKGRSPLHF. In nucleotide form, the sequence is TGTGCCAGCAGCTTAGAAAAGGGGAGGTCACCCCTCCACTTT.